A selection of T cell receptor beta chains follows, all from one sample in a study of molecular identifiers for immune sequencing clone quantification. TCRdb used MiXCR to reprocess the PCR reads, holding one entry per CDR3 protein. The sample has 97,000 or so distinct CDR3 sequences; 20% to 25% are singletons. The source material was naive CD8+ T cells from blood, with Jurkat cell RNA spiked in. These receptors all come from a human donor in good health. Some libraries in this study had Jurkat cell RNA spiked in. The CDR3 runs from the conserved cysteine through the conserved F or W. The order of the fields is clone size, V gene, J gene, D gene, CDR3 protein, CDR3 DNA. A D gene is named only where the DNA matches it firmly. Some rows mark clone size as missing; the rest say once, few, many or name a class of expanded clone.

clone size: many
V gene: TRBV29-1
J gene: TRBJ2-2
D gene: NA
CDR3 protein: CSARALSDTGELFF
CDR3 DNA: TGCAGCGCCCGGGCCCTTTCTGACACCGGGGAGCTGTTTTTT

clone size: NA
V gene: TRBV7-2
J gene: TRBJ2-1
D gene: NA
CDR3 protein: CASGVPYNEQFF
CDR3 DNA: TGTGCCAGCGGCGTACCTTACAATGAGCAGTTCTTC

clone size: few
V gene: TRBV30
J gene: TRBJ2-1
D gene: NA
CDR3 protein: CAGGSLHNEQFF
CDR3 DNA: TGTGCCGGAGGGTCACTACATAATGAGCAGTTCTTC

clone size: many
V gene: TRBV4-3
J gene: TRBJ2-7
D gene: NA
CDR3 protein: CASSQALGVLDEQYF
CDR3 DNA: TGCGCCAGCAGCCAAGCATTAGGGGTCCTGGACGAGCAGTACTTC

clone size: many
V gene: TRBV4-3
J gene: TRBJ2-7
D gene: TRBD2
CDR3 protein: CASSPGLAGLYEQYF
CDR3 DNA: TGCGCCAGCAGCCCGGGACTAGCGGGCCTCTACGAGCAGTACTTC

clone size: many
V gene: TRBV15
J gene: TRBJ1-5
D gene: NA
CDR3 protein: CATSRDLGRNQPQHF
CDR3 DNA: TGTGCCACCAGCAGAGATCTGGGCAGAAATCAGCCCCAGCATTTT

clone size: many
V gene: TRBV4-3
J gene: TRBJ2-1
D gene: NA
CDR3 protein: CASSQDDDYTNEQFF
CDR3 DNA: TGCGCCAGCAGCCAAGACGACGACTACACCAATGAGCAGTTCTTC

clone size: NA
V gene: TRBV9
J gene: TRBJ2-1
D gene: NA
CDR3 protein: CASSESTTSSYNEQFF
CDR3 DNA: TGTGCCAGCAGCGAAAGTACTACTAGCTCCTACAATGAGCAGTTCTTC

clone size: NA
V gene: TRBV20-1
J gene: TRBJ2-7
D gene: NA
CDR3 protein: CSARQGVSYEQYF
CDR3 DNA: TGCAGTGCTAGACAGGGTGTATCCTACGAGCAGTACTTC

clone size: NA
V gene: TRBV4-3
J gene: TRBJ2-7
D gene: NA
CDR3 protein: CASSQDTLGVYEQYF
CDR3 DNA: TGCGCCAGCAGCCAAGATACCCTGGGGGTTTACGAGCAGTACTTC